A selection of T cell receptor beta chains follows, all from one sample in a study of blood T cell repertoires in COVID-19. Generated by immunoSEQ multiplex PCR, the TCRdb table keeps only in-frame clones and is missing some. This sample has over 400,000 clones, with 75% to 90% found just once. The sequenced sample consisted of peripheral blood. The origin of the receptors is a woman aged 25-40 years with active or convalescent COVID-19. The conserved cysteine and the conserved F or W are not part of the CDR3 here. Each record gives: V gene, J gene, CDR3 protein.

>TRBV2|TRBJ1-2
ASSDGQGSYGYT
>TRBV6-1|TRBJ1-1
ASSEAQGNTEAF
>TRBV10-3|TRBJ2-1
AIISGGRIRIRVAYNEQF
>TRBV2|TRBJ1-5
ASRRGQGSNQPQH
>TRBV10-1|TRBJ2-1
ASTGGGGTNNEQF
>TRBV4-2|TRBJ2-3
ASSQETTTPTDTQY
>TRBV2|TRBJ2-2
ASSVLGDTGELF
>TRBV19|TRBJ1-2
ASTAGTGGAYGYT
>TRBV19|TRBJ1-2
ASSRVSGLVRYGYT
>TRBV4-1|TRBJ1-6
ASSPGLGRTSPLH
>TRBV5-6|TRBJ2-2
ASSSDRVPTGELF
>TRBV27|TRBJ1-1
ASTEGGRGRYTEAF
>TRBV19|TRBJ2-1
ASSISLAGAYNEQF
>TRBV2|TRBJ1-1
ASSVTGIMNTEAF
>TRBV2|TRBJ1-4
ASSEGGRNEKLF
>TRBV20-1|TRBJ1-1
SASPAGARSTEAF
>TRBV28|TRBJ1-1
ATTGGMEAF
>TRBV19|TRBJ2-5
ASSTPSGQETQY
>TRBV25-1|TRBJ1-5
ASSEFSGDSNQPQH
>TRBV12-3/TRBV12-4|TRBJ2-1
ASRGQDNEQF
>TRBV10-1|TRBJ2-7
ASSDPGKKKY
>TRBV6-1|TRBJ2-1
ASSELAGGTNEQF
>TRBV5-1|TRBJ2-7
ASSMWDRGGYEQY
>TRBV6-1|TRBJ1-5
ASSELQASNQPQH
>TRBV6-5|TRBJ2-7
ASRDVGQDHEQY
>TRBV12-3/TRBV12-4|TRBJ1-1
ASTLMGDTEAF
>TRBV10-3|TRBJ1-5
AISDDQVSNQPQH
>TRBV5-6|TRBJ2-7
ASSKDRGEQY
>TRBV19|TRBJ2-1
ASTVQRNNNEQF
>TRBV6-5|TRBJ1-3
ASSYGQESSGNTIY
>TRBV5-4|TRBJ2-7
ASSWNPGTTFEQY
>TRBV7-6|TRBJ1-3
ASSPEQGGGNTIY
>TRBV10-3|TRBJ1-3
AITRGQGEGNTIY
>TRBV6-1|TRBJ2-1
ASSELAGVNEQF
>TRBV3-1/TRBV3-2|TRBJ2-5
ASSRDGPLPGETQY
>TRBV7-9|TRBJ1-1
ASLVAGNTEAF
>TRBV7-2|TRBJ1-1
ASSATQDTEAF
>TRBV19|TRBJ2-7
ASSFGIANYEQY
>TRBV6-5|TRBJ2-2
ASRGTGNTGELF
>TRBV11-1|TRBJ2-7
ASSLSGRGRNEQY
>TRBV19|TRBJ1-4
ASSILGQINEKLF
>TRBV4-1|TRBJ2-1
ASSVLDVVSYNEQF
>TRBV6-5|TRBJ2-1
ASTGTGGANEQF
>TRBV29-1|TRBJ2-1
SVEVWSSYNEQF
>TRBV12-5|TRBJ1-5
ASGPGTVNQPQH
>TRBV19|TRBJ2-7
ASTTGSYEQY
>TRBV6-4|TRBJ2-1
ASSALAGWTYNEQF
>TRBV7-9|TRBJ1-4
ASLGQGQLF
>TRBV27|TRBJ1-2
ASSNLPGQRGANYGYT
>TRBV18|TRBJ1-2
ASSPEANYGYT
>TRBV24-1|TRBJ2-3
ATSESTVTDTQY
>TRBV3-1/TRBV3-2|TRBJ1-6
ASSQGEGPSAYSPLH
>TRBV24-1|TRBJ1-3
ATREHSSGNTIY
>TRBV6-5|TRBJ1-1
ASSLVDRSNTEAF